This T cell receptor (beta chain) was identified during a study of T-cell reconstitution after alpha-beta-depleted transplantation in children. A TCRbeta library incorporating unique molecular identifiers was prepared. MiXCR, run by TCRdb on the PCR reads, gives a single entry per CDR3 protein. In the table there are over 70,000 distinct CDR3 sequences, less than 15% of which are singletons. From germline, CDR1 is ENHRY and CDR2 SYGVKD. The CDR3 is 15 residues long. V trimming: 2 bases; J trimming: 7 bases; junction bases outside the gene matches: 7. Ten or more counts support this clonotype. Specimen: PBMCs from the stem cell graft donor, collected from the stem cell graft. This sequence joins TRBV10-3 and TRBJ1-5; 8 bases match TRBD1. This sequence was found in a human donor who donated a stem cell graft to a child with inherited bone marrow failure. DNA for the CDR3: TGTGCCATCAGTGAGCAGACAGGGGAAGGACAGCCCCAGCATTTT. Protein sequence: CAISEQTGEGQPQHF.